This T cell receptor (beta chain) was sequenced in a study of CD8 T cells in Susac syndrome. Looked up from germline, CDR1 is LGHDT and CDR2 is YNNKEL (reference sequence). V gave up 0 bases and J gave up 2 bases; unmatched junction bases: 9. The CDR3 has 19 amino acids. Sequencing of TCR beta was carried out in blood CD8+ and CD4+ T cells. Relapsing-remitting disease, either stable or active, was present in the multiple sclerosis controls, who were treatment-naive patients. Negative isolation yielded CD8+ and CD4+ T cells; FACS enriched TEMRA cells. This clonotype was observed a single time. Random hexamers served to reverse transcribe roughly 0.5 to 1 ug RNA. The CDR3 of TCR beta was amplified by immunoSEQ multiplex PCR across 54 Vbeta and 13 Jbeta. From the immunoSEQ multiplex PCR reads, TCRdb called clonotypes with MiXCR, one entry per CDR3 protein. The table shows more than 150,000 distinct CDR3 sequences, with around 95% occurring only once.

Material: CD8+ T cells from PBMCs. This rearrangement joins TRBV3-1 to TRBJ2-6; 8 bases fit TRBD2. The sequence was collected from a human donor with multiple sclerosis. The CDR3 DNA follows: TGTGCCAGCAGCCAAGAAGCGGCGGGAGGAATAGCTGGGGCCAACGTCCTGACTTTC. Its translation is CASSQEAAGGIAGANVLTF.